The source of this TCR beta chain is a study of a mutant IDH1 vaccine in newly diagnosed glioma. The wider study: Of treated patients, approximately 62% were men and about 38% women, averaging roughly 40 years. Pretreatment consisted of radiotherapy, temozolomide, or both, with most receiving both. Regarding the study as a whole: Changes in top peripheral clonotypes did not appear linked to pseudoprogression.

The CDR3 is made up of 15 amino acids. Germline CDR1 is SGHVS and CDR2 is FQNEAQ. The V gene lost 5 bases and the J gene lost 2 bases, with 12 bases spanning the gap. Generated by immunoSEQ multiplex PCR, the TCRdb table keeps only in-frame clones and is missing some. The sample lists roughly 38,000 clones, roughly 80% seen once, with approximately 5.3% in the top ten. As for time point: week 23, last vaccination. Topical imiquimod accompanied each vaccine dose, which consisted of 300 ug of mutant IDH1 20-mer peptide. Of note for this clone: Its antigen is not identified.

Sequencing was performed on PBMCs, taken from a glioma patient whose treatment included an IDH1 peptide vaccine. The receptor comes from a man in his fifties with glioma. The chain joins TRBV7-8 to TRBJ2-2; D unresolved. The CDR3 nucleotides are TGTGCCAGCAGCCTAAGACAAACTAACACCGGGGAGCTGTTTTTT. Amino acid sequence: CASSLRQTNTGELFF.